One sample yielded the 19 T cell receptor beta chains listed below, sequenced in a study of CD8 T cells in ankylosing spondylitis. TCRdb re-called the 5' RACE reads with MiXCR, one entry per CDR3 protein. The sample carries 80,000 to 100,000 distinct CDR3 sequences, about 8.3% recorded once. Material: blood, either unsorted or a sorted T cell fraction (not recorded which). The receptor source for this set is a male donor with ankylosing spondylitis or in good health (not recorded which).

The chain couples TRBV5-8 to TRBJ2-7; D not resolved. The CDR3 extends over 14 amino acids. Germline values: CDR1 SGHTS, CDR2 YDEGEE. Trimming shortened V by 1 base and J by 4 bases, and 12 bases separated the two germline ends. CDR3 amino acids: CASSLLGNVYEQYF. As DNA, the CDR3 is TGTGCCAGCAGCTTGTTGGGGAATGTGTACGAGCAGTACTTC.

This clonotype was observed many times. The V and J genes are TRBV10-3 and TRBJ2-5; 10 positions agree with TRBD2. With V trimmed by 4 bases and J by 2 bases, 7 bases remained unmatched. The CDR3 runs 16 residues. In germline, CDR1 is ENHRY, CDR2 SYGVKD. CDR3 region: CAISGLAGGAQETQYF. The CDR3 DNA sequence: TGTGCCATCAGTGGGTTAGCGGGAGGCGCTCAAGAGACCCAGTACTTC.

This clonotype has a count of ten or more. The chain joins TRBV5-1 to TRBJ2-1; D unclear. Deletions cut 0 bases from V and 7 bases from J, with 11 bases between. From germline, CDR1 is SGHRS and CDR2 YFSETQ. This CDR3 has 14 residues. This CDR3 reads CASSLVSGTNEQFF. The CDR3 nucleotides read TGCGCCAGCAGCTTGGTCAGTGGCACGAATGAGCAGTTCTTC.

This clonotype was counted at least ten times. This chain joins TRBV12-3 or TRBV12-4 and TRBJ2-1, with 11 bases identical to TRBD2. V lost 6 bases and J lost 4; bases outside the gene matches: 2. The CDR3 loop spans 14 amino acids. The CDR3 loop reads CASRTSGSYNEQFF. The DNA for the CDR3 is TGTGCCAGCAGAACTAGCGGGAGTTACAATGAGCAGTTCTTC.

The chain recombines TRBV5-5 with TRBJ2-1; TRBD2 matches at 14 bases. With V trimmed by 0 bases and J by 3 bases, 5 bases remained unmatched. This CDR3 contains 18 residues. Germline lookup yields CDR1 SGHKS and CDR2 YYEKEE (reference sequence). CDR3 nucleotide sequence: TGTGCCAGCAGCTTGGCCGGGACTAGCGGGAGTTTCTACAATGAGCAGTTCTTC. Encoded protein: CASSLAGTSGSFYNEQFF.

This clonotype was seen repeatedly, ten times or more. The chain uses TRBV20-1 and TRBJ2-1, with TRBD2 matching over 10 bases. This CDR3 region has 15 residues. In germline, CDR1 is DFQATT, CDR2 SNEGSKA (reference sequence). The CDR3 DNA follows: TGCAGCCAGAGATCGGGCTCCAGCGGGGGGGATCAGCAGTTCTTC. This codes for CSQRSGSSGGDQQFF.

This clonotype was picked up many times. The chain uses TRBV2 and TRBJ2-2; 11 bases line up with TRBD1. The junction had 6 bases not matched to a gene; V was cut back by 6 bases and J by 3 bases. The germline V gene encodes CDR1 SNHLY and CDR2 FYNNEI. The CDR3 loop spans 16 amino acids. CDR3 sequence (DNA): TGTGCCAGCAGGAAGGACAGGGGGCCGTACACCGGGGAGCTGTTTTTT. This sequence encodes CASRKDRGPYTGELFF.

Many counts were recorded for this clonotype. The CDR3 protein is CASAQAGGRGTGELFF. The CDR3 nucleotides are TGTGCCAGCGCTCAGGCGGGGGGGCGAGGAACCGGGGAGCTGTTTTTT. The chain recombines TRBV12-3 or TRBV12-4 with TRBJ2-2, with 9 bases identical to TRBD2. This CDR3 has 16 residues. Trimming removed 8 bases from V and 5 bases from J; junction bases left unmatched: 12.

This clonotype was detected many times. The CDR3 DNA sequence: TGTGCCAGCAGCAAGGATGGGGTTTCCTACGAGCAGTACTTC. Its translation is CASSKDGVSYEQYF. This chain links TRBV7-2 with TRBJ2-7; D is unclear. The CDR3 contains 14 residues. V was pared by 5 bases and J by 1 base, with 12 bases between. CDR1 and CDR2 (germline): SGHTA, FQGNSA.

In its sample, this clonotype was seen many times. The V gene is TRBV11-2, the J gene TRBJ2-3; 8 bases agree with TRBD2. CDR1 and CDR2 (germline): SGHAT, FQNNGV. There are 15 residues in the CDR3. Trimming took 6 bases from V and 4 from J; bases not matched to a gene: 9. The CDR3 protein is CASSLRGGSADTQYF. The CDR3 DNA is TGTGCCAGCAGTCTCCGGGGGGGGTCAGCAGATACGCAGTATTTT.

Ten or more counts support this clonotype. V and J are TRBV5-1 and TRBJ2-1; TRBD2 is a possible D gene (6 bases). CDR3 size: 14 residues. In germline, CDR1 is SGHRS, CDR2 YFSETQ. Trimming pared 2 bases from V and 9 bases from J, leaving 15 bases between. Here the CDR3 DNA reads TGCGCCAGCAGCTTCCGAGGGGCGGAGGGTGAGCAGTTCTTC. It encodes CASSFRGAEGEQFF.

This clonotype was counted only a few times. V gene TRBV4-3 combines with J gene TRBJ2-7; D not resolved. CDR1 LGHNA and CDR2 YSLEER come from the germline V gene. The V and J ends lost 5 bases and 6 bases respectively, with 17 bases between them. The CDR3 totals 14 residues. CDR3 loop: CASSSGREISEQYF. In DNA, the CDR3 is TGCGCCAGCAGCTCCGGCCGAGAGATCAGCGAGCAGTACTTC.

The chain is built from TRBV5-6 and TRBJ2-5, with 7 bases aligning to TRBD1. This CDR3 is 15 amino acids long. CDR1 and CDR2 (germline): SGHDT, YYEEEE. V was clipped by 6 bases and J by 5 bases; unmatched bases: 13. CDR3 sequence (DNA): TGTGCCAGCAACAAAGGGGGCTTGTCTAGGGAGACCCAGTACTTC. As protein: CASNKGGLSRETQYF.

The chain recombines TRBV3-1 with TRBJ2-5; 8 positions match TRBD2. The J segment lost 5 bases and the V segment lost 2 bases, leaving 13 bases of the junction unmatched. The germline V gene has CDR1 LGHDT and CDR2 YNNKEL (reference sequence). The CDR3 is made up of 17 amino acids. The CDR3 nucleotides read TGTGCCAGCAGCCAACATCCGGAACTAGCGGCCTTGGAGACCCAGTACTTC. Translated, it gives CASSQHPELAALETQYF.

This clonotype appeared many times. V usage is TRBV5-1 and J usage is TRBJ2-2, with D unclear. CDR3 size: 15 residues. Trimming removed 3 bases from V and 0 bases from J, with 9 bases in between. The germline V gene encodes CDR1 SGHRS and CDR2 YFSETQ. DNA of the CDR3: TGCGCCAGCAGCTACTCCGACCCGAACACCGGGGAGCTGTTTTTT. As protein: CASSYSDPNTGELFF.

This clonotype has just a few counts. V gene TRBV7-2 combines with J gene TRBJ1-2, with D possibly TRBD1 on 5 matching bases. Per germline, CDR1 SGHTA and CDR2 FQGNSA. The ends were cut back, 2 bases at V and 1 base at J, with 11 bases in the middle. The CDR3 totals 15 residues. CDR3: CASSLTGLFNYGYTF. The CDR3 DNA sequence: TGTGCCAGCAGCTTAACAGGACTATTTAACTATGGCTACACCTTC.

The CDR3 DNA sequence: TGTGCCAGCAGCCCCTTAAGCGGGAGATTGGGCTACGAGCAGTACTTC. Protein: CASSPLSGRLGYEQYF. The chain carries TRBV11-2 and TRBJ2-7, with 8 nucleotides matching TRBD2. Germline CDR1 is SGHAT and CDR2 is FQNNGV. V trimming: 5 bases; J trimming: 3 bases; junction bases outside the gene matches: 12. The CDR3 spans 16 residues.

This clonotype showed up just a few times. The CDR3 reads CASSQRGPHEQFF. In nucleotides, the CDR3 is TGTGCCAGCAGTCAGCGGGGGCCCCATGAGCAGTTCTTC. The V gene is TRBV11-3, the J gene TRBJ2-1, with 8 bases fitting TRBD2. Germline V CDR1 and CDR2: SGHNT, YENEEA. Trimming at V came to 6 bases and at J to 8 bases, leaving 6 bases not matched to a gene. This CDR3 is 13 amino acids long. Full variable domain (rest looked up from reference TRBV11-3 and TRBJ2-1): EAGVVQSPRYKIIEKKQPVAFWCNPISGHNTLYWYLQNLGQGPELLIRYENEEAVDDSQLPKDRFSAERLKGVDSTLKIQPAELGDSAVYLCASSQRGPHEQFFGPGTRLTVL.

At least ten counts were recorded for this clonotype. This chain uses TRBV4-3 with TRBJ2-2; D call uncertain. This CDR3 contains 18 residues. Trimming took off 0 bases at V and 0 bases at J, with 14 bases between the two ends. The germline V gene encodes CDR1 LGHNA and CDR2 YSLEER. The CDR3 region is CASSQDLWADANTGELFF. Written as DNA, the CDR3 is TGCGCCAGCAGCCAAGACTTATGGGCTGACGCGAACACCGGGGAGCTGTTTTTT.